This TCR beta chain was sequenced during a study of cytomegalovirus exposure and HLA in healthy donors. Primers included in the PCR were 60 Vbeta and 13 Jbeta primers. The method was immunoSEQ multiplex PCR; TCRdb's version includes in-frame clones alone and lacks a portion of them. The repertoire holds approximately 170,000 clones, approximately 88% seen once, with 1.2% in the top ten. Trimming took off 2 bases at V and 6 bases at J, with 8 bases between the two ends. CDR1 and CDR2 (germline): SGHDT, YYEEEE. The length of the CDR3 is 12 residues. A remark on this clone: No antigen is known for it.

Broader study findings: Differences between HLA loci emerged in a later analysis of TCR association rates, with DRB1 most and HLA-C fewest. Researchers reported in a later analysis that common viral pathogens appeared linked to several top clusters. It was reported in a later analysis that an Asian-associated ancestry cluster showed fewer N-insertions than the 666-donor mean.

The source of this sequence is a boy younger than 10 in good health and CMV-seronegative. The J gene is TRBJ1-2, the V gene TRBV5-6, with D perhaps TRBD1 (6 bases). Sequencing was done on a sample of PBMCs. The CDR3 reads CASSLQGNGYTF. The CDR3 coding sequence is TGTGCCAGCAGCTTACAGGGAAATGGCTACACCTTC.